The 29 T cell receptor beta chains below all came from one sample that was sequenced in a study of CD8+ T cells in alopecia areata. Extraction of RNA preceded its reverse transcription into cDNA, which served as the sequencing template. Produced via immunoSEQ multiplex PCR; TCRdb's table is partial and in-frame only. The sample shows about 130,000 clones, around 60% of them seen only once. The source was CD4+ T cells sorted from blood, collected at week 0. The receptors here all came from a human donor with alopecia areata.

The V call is TRBV5-4, the J call TRBJ1-4; possibly TRBD1 for D (6 bases). This CDR3 is 15 amino acids long. Germline V CDR1 and CDR2: SGHNT, YYREEE (reference sequence). V gave up 4 bases and J gave up 7 bases, with 17 bases separating them. The CDR3 coding sequence is TGTGCCAGCAGCAAACAGGGAACCCTGGGTGAAAAACTGTTTTTT. Protein: CASSKQGTLGEKLFF.

The chain has TRBV4-2 and TRBJ2-2; D assignment may be TRBD1 or TRBD2 (5 bases each). CDR3 length: 14 amino acids. Germline loops: CDR1 LGHNA, CDR2 YNFKEQ. The ends were cut back, 0 bases at V and 6 bases at J, with 8 bases in the middle. The DNA for the CDR3 is TGTGCCAGCAGCCAAGATTGGGGGTCCGGGGAGCTGTTTTTT. Translation gives CASSQDWGSGELFF.

The chain is built from TRBV5-6 and TRBJ1-2; D is ambiguous. Germline-derived CDR1 and CDR2 are SGHDT and YYEEEE. The germline V and J ends were trimmed by 4 bases and 0 bases, with 10 bases remaining between them. This CDR3 spans 14 amino acids. The CDR3 sequence is CASSGDQANYGYTF. In nucleotides, the CDR3 is TGTGCCAGCAGCGGAGACCAAGCTAACTATGGCTACACCTTC. The full variable domain, in which reference TRBV5-6 and TRBJ1-2 provide the parts outside the CDR3, is DAGVTQSPTHLIKTRGQQVTLRCSPKSGHDTVSWYQQALGQGPQFIFQYYEEEERQRGNFPDRFSGHQFPNYSSELNVNALLLGDSALYLCASSGDQANYGYTFGSGTRLTVV.

This clone came up once. The rearrangement uses TRBV18 and TRBJ2-1; D is ambiguous. The V gene lost 3 bases and the J gene lost 7 bases, with 16 bases spanning the gap. The CDR3 runs 15 residues. The germline gives CDR1 KGHSH, CDR2 LQKENI. The CDR3 loop reads CASSPPATSANEQFF. CDR3 DNA: TGTGCCAGCTCACCTCCGGCGACCAGCGCGAATGAGCAGTTCTTC.

The rearrangement uses TRBV28 and TRBJ2-5; 9 nucleotides match TRBD1. Germline CDR1 is MDHEN and CDR2 is SYDVKM. This CDR3 has 16 amino acids. V lost 10 bases, J lost 3 bases, and 15 bases stayed unmatched. The CDR3 loop reads CATRRGGQGGEETQYF. As DNA, the CDR3 is TGTGCCACCCGACGAGGGGGACAGGGTGGGGAAGAGACCCAGTACTTC.

This clone was counted a few times. This chain links TRBV25-1 with TRBJ2-7; D is ambiguous. The germline gives CDR1 MGHDK, CDR2 SYGVNS. The CDR3 has 11 residues. Trimming took off 4 bases at V and 2 bases at J, with 3 bases between the two ends. CDR3 DNA sequence: TGTGCCAGCAGTGCCCCCTACGAGCAGTACTTC. Amino acid sequence: CASSAPYEQYF.

This clone was detected only a few times. The rearrangement joins TRBV7-9 to TRBJ2-1; TRBD2 agrees at 10 bases. The length of the CDR3 is 16 residues. Germline trimming cut 4 bases from V and 2 bases from J; bases unmatched to any gene: 5. Germline V lookup: CDR1 SEHNR, CDR2 FQNEAQ (reference sequence). CDR3 in DNA: TGTGCCAGCAGCTCCCTAGCGGGGGACACCTACAATGAGCAGTTCTTC. This translates into CASSSLAGDTYNEQFF. Supplemented by reference TRBV7-9 and TRBJ2-1, the full variable domain reads DTGVSQNPRHKITKRGQNVTFRCDPISEHNRLYWYRQTLGQGPEFLTYFQNEAQLEKSRLLSDRFSAERPKGSFSTLEIQRTEQGDSAMYLCASSSLAGDTYNEQFFGPGTRLTVL.

V gene TRBV9 combines with J gene TRBJ1-1; weak D call: TRBD1 (5 bases). CDR1 is SGDLS, CDR2 YYNGEE, per germline. The CDR3 totals 15 residues. The ends were cut back, 2 bases at V and 5 bases at J, with 16 bases in the middle. The CDR3, as DNA: TGTGCCAGCAGCGTTGAGGGGAAGGGAGGGACTGAAGCTTTCTTT. It yields the protein CASSVEGKGGTEAFF.

Concerning this clone itself: The same CDR3 arises from other DNA sequences in this sample as well. The V and J genes are TRBV29-1 and TRBJ2-2; 7 nucleotides line up with TRBD1. From germline, CDR1 is SQVTM and CDR2 ANQGSEA. V shed 4 bases and J 3 bases; nucleotides not matched to a gene: 2. The CDR3 has 13 amino acids. The CDR3 DNA follows: TGCAGCGTTGGACAGGGTTACACCGGGGAGCTGTTTTTT. Its protein product is CSVGQGYTGELFF.

The chain recombines TRBV7-2 with TRBJ1-2, with D maybe TRBD1 (6 bases). The germline V and J ends were trimmed by 4 bases and 4 bases, with 16 bases remaining between them. In germline, CDR1 is SGHTA, CDR2 FQGNSA. The CDR3 sequence is 15 residues long. CDR3 amino acids: CASSSNGVGGYGYTF. As DNA, the CDR3 is TGTGCCAGCAGCTCAAACGGCGTAGGGGGCTATGGCTACACCTTC.

The J gene is TRBJ1-1, the V gene TRBV5-1, with D possibly being TRBD1 (5 bases). Trimming pared 4 bases from V and 7 bases from J, leaving 17 bases between. CDR1 SGHRS and CDR2 YFSETQ come from the germline V gene. The CDR3 runs 14 residues. The CDR3 nucleotides read TGCGCCAGCAGCGACAGAAGGGGTTCCAATGAAGCTTTCTTT. Translated: CASSDRRGSNEAFF.

This clone has more than one count but fewer than ten. V and J are TRBV2 and TRBJ2-5, with 8 bases matching TRBD2. There are 14 residues in the CDR3. The J segment lost 5 bases and the V segment lost 9 bases, leaving 11 bases of the junction unmatched. Per the germline V gene, CDR1 is SNHLY and CDR2 is FYNNEI. In DNA form, the CDR3 reads TGTGCCAGTGGACTAGCTGGGGTCGTGGAGACCCAGTACTTC. It yields the protein CASGLAGVVETQYF.

The CDR3 nucleotides are TGTGCCAGCAGCGCGACGGACAGGCGAGCCTACGAGCAGTACTTC. Translating gives CASSATDRRAYEQYF. This chain uses TRBV9 with TRBJ2-7; 7 bases match TRBD1. Losses at the gene ends were 3 bases for V and 2 bases for J; bases not matched to a gene: 8. The CDR3 extends over 15 amino acids. Germline lookup yields CDR1 SGDLS and CDR2 YYNGEE.

The genes are TRBV4-3 and TRBJ2-5; the match to TRBD2 covers 12 bases. CDR3 length: 19 amino acids. After removal of 0 bases from V and 5 bases from J, the junction contained 13 bases not matched to a gene. CDR1 is LGHNA and CDR2 is YSLEER in the germline V gene. The CDR3 coding sequence is TGCGCCAGCAGCCAAGATCTCGCTAGCGGGGGGGATCGTCGGGAGACCCAGTACTTC. This translates into CASSQDLASGGDRRETQYF.

This clone came up a few times. The chain has TRBV30 and TRBJ2-1; 8 bases are shared with TRBD1. Germline trimming cut 2 bases from V and 4 bases from J; bases unmatched to any gene: 7. Per the germline V gene, CDR1 is GTSNPN and CDR2 is SVGIG (reference sequence). CDR3 length equals 15 residues. The CDR3 region has the DNA TGTGCCTGGAGTTTATTGACAGGGGCATACAATGAGCAGTTCTTC. As protein: CAWSLLTGAYNEQFF.

V usage is TRBV7-2 and J usage is TRBJ2-7; 13 bases map to TRBD2. Looked up from germline, CDR1 is SGHTA and CDR2 is FQGNSA. The CDR3 extends over 15 amino acids. The V segment lost 5 bases and the J segment 3 bases; nucleotides outside the gene matches: 4. As DNA, the CDR3 is TGTGCCAGCAGCCAAGGGACTAGCGGGGTCTACGAGCAGTACTTC. It is translated as CASSQGTSGVYEQYF.

The chain joins TRBV7-2 to TRBJ2-2; tentative D call: TRBD2 (5 bases). V gave up 1 base and J gave up 3 bases, with 9 bases separating them. Germline assignment: CDR1 SGHTA and CDR2 FQGNSA. This CDR3 region has 15 residues. The CDR3 DNA sequence: TGTGCCAGCAGCTTAGGGACTGGGTACACCGGGGAGCTGTTTTTT. It yields the protein CASSLGTGYTGELFF.

The genes are TRBV5-4 and TRBJ1-2; D not certain. V was cut by 1 base and J by 0 bases, with 10 bases left in between. Germline CDR1 and CDR2: SGHNT and YYREEE (reference sequence). The CDR3 consists of 15 residues. The CDR3 coding sequence is TGTGCCAGCAGCTTGCGCGGAGGTCCTAACTATGGCTACACCTTC. Its translation: CASSLRGGPNYGYTF.

Only one count was recorded for this clone. This sample includes further DNA sequences coding for the same CDR3. The chain combines TRBV5-1 with TRBJ1-2; 8 nucleotides align to TRBD1. Trimming removed 1 base from V and 2 bases from J; junction bases left unmatched: 1. This CDR3 spans 14 amino acids. CDR1 SGHRS and CDR2 YFSETQ come from the germline V gene. CDR3 sequence: CASSLQGANYGYTF. In nucleotides, the CDR3 is TGCGCCAGCAGCTTGCAGGGGGCAAACTATGGCTACACCTTC.

J is TRBJ1-2 and V is TRBV10-3, with 8 bases that match TRBD1. Germline-derived CDR1 and CDR2 are ENHRY and SYGVKD. The CDR3 consists of 14 residues. V shed 3 bases and J 3 bases; nucleotides not matched to a gene: 3. The CDR3 loop reads CAISETGGYYGYTF. The CDR3 DNA is TGTGCCATCAGTGAAACAGGGGGTTACTATGGCTACACCTTC.

The rearrangement uses TRBV2 and TRBJ1-6; a possible D gene is TRBD1 (6 bases). CDR3 length equals 15 residues. Deletions cut 8 bases from V and 8 bases from J, with 19 bases between. In germline, CDR1 is SNHLY, CDR2 FYNNEI. Here the CDR3 DNA reads TGTGCCAGCGGACCAGGGGATGGGATACATTCACCCCTCCACTTT. Translation: CASGPGDGIHSPLHF.

This clone occurred once. The chain employs TRBV25-1 and TRBJ2-7, with D unresolved. CDR3 size: 12 residues. Germline V gene sequence: CDR1 MGHDK, CDR2 SYGVNS. Trimming shortened V by 2 bases and J by 6 bases, and 8 bases separated the two germline ends. The CDR3 is CASSEGFREQYF. The CDR3 DNA reads as TGTGCCAGCAGTGAAGGTTTTCGCGAGCAGTACTTC.

J is TRBJ1-2 and V is TRBV7-9; TRBD1 matches at 9 bases. The CDR3 runs 12 residues. J lost 7 bases, V lost 5 bases, and 2 bases had no gene match. Germline V lookup: CDR1 SEHNR, CDR2 FQNEAQ (reference sequence). The CDR3 region is CASSLQGAGYTF. In DNA form, the CDR3 reads TGTGCCAGCAGCCTACAGGGGGCTGGCTACACCTTC.

This rearrangement joins TRBV10-3 to TRBJ1-5; D is unresolved. Germline V gene data show CDR1 as ENHRY and CDR2 as SYGVKD. The V and J ends lost 3 bases and 3 bases respectively, with 9 bases between them. The CDR3 is 14 residues long. The chain's CDR3 is CAISEGSHNQPQHF. In DNA form, the CDR3 reads TGTGCCATCAGTGAAGGGAGTCACAATCAGCCCCAGCATTTT.

A note on this clone: Other nucleotide sequences from this sample produce the same CDR3. J is TRBJ2-3 and V is TRBV5-1; TRBD1 is a possible D gene (6 bases). Germline V gene sequence: CDR1 SGHRS, CDR2 YFSETQ. This CDR3 has 14 amino acids. The V gene lost 4 bases and the J gene lost 0 bases, with 9 bases spanning the gap. The CDR3 nucleotides read TGCGCCAGCAGCCTGGACAGTAGCACAGATACGCAGTATTTT. It is translated as CASSLDSSTDTQYF. Using reference TRBV5-1 and TRBJ2-3 for the parts outside the CDR3, the full variable domain is KAGVTQTPRYLIKTRGQQVTLSCSPISGHRSVSWYQQTPGQGLQFLFEYFSETQRNKGNFPGRFSGRQFSNSRSEMNVSTLELGDSALYLCASSLDSSTDTQYFGPGTRLTVL.

The V call is TRBV2, the J call TRBJ2-1; 7 nucleotides align to TRBD1. The CDR3 spans 13 residues. Germline CDR1 is SNHLY and CDR2 is FYNNEI. Trimming cost V 7 bases and J 8 bases; bases outside gene matches: 8. DNA for the CDR3: TGTGCCAGCAACAGGGGTGTAAGAGATGAGCAGTTCTTC. The encoded protein is CASNRGVRDEQFF.

This rearrangement joins TRBV14 to TRBJ2-5, with 7 bases identical to TRBD2. The CDR3 extends over 13 amino acids. CDR1 and CDR2 from the germline V gene are SGHDN and FVKESK. J lost 13 bases, V lost 2 bases, and 10 bases had no gene match. In DNA, the CDR3 is TGTGCCAGCAGCCAAAACCAAGCGGGGCATCGGTACTTC. As protein: CASSQNQAGHRYF.

J is TRBJ2-2 and V is TRBV10-3; D is unclear. The length of the CDR3 is 16 residues. The germline gives CDR1 ENHRY, CDR2 SYGVKD. V gave up 3 bases and J gave up 4 bases, with 15 bases separating them. CDR3 sequence: CAISESTTTFTGELFF. Here the CDR3 DNA reads TGTGCCATCAGTGAAAGTACCACTACTTTCACCGGGGAGCTGTTTTTT.

The chain carries TRBV4-1 and TRBJ1-2; a weak D match, TRBD1 (6 bases). The CDR3 is 14 residues long. Trimming cost V 4 bases and J 0 bases, with 9 bases left between them. Germline loops: CDR1 MGHRA, CDR2 YSYEKL. CDR3 residues: CASSRTETNYGYTF. In DNA form, the CDR3 reads TGCGCCAGCAGCCGGACAGAGACTAACTATGGCTACACCTTC.